A single sample is the source of the 24 T cell receptor beta chains below, sequenced in a study of cytomegalovirus exposure and HLA in healthy donors. PCR used 60 Vbeta primers and 13 Jbeta primers. Produced via immunoSEQ multiplex PCR; TCRdb's table is partial and in-frame only. The sample shows around 100,000 clones, 82% of them seen only once. The specimen was PBMCs. Receptor source: a man aged 25-45 years in good health and CMV-seropositive.

CDR3 protein: CASSSRRSSGNTIYF. The CDR3 DNA follows: TGTGCCAGCAGCTCTCGACGGAGCTCTGGAAACACCATATATTTT. V usage is TRBV7-9 and J usage is TRBJ1-3, with D uncertain. The CDR3 has 15 residues. Germline assignment: CDR1 SEHNR and CDR2 FQNEAQ (reference sequence). V was trimmed by 4 bases and J by 0 bases, leaving 10 bases between them. The whole variable domain, remainder taken from reference TRBV7-9 and TRBJ1-3, is DTGVSQNPRHKITKRGQNVTFRCDPISEHNRLYWYRQTLGQGPEFLTYFQNEAQLEKSRLLSDRFSAERPKGSFSTLEIQRTEQGDSAMYLCASSSRRSSGNTIYFGEGSWLTVV.

The rearrangement joins TRBV6-1 to TRBJ2-7; 8 bases align to TRBD2. The germline V gene has CDR1 MNHNS and CDR2 SASEGT. The CDR3 covers 14 residues. V dropped 5 bases and J dropped 4; count of bases not matched to a gene: 7. CDR3 bases: TGTGCCAGCAGTCTCGGACTAGCCGCTTACGAGCAGTACGTC. Its translation is CASSLGLAAYEQYV.

V and J are TRBV11-2 and TRBJ2-2; possibly TRBD1 for D (6 bases). This CDR3 has 15 residues. Germline V gene data show CDR1 as SGHAT and CDR2 as FQNNGV. Trimming pared 5 bases from V and 2 bases from J, leaving 12 bases between. The CDR3 coding sequence is TGTGCCAGCAGCGGACAGAGCTATAACACCGGGGAGCTGTTTTTT. Protein product: CASSGQSYNTGELFF.

Only a few counts were recorded for this clone. V is TRBV5-5 and J is TRBJ1-1; possible D gene TRBD1, 6 bases. Germline-derived CDR1 and CDR2 are SGHKS and YYEKEE (reference sequence). This CDR3 is 14 amino acids long. Trimming removed 3 bases at V and 1 base at J, with 10 bases between. The CDR3 sequence is CASSSRTANTEAFF. The CDR3 nucleotides are TGTGCCAGCAGCTCACGGACAGCGAACACTGAAGCTTTCTTT.

A remark on this clone: A junction end diverges from the germline sequence, so it may reflect a read error. Additional DNA sequences in this sample encode the identical CDR3. This chain joins TRBV4-1 and TRBJ2-7; TRBD2 aligns across 9 bases. There are 15 residues in the CDR3. Germline loops: CDR1 MGHRA, CDR2 YSYEKL. DNA for the CDR3: TGCGCCAGCAGTCAAGTAGCGGGGGACCCGAGAGAGCAGTACTTC. Its translation is CASSQVAGDPREQYF.

This sequence joins TRBV6-6 and TRBJ1-2, with 12 bases that match TRBD1. V trimming: 6 bases; J trimming: 8 bases; junction bases outside the gene matches: 7. This CDR3 region has 14 residues. CDR1 MNHNY and CDR2 SVGAGI come from the germline V gene (reference sequence). CDR3 DNA: TGTGCCAGCAGACCGGGACAGGGGGCTGGGGGCTACACCTTC. Amino acid sequence: CASRPGQGAGGYTF.

CDR3 region: CSAHRGVGNTIYF. The CDR3 DNA reads TGCAGCGCCCATCGGGGGGTTGGAAACACCATATATTTT. V usage is TRBV29-1 and J usage is TRBJ1-3; perhaps TRBD1 as D (5 bases). Germline values: CDR1 SQVTM, CDR2 ANQGSEA. The CDR3 sequence is 13 residues long. V lost 7 bases to trimming and J lost 3 bases, with 13 bases between them. The full variable domain, completed using reference TRBV29-1 and TRBJ1-3, is SAVISQKPSRDICQRGTSLTIQCQVDSQVTMMFWYRQQPGQSLTLIATANQGSEATYESGFVIDKFPISRPNLTFSTLTVSNMSPEDSSIYLCSAHRGVGNTIYFGEGSWLTVV.

This chain connects TRBV9 to TRBJ2-5, with 14 bases lining up with TRBD2. The CDR3 consists of 18 residues. Germline CDR1 and CDR2: SGDLS and YYNGEE. V trimming: 4 bases; J trimming: 5 bases; junction bases outside the gene matches: 13. The CDR3 nucleotides are TGTGCCAGCAGCTCAGGACTAGCGGGAGGAGTGGGTCAGGAGACCCAGTACTTC. Protein: CASSSGLAGGVGQETQYF.

The chain joins TRBV2 to TRBJ2-1; a possible D gene is TRBD1 (5 bases). Between the trimmed V and J ends, which lost 5 bases and 4 bases, there was a span of 9 bases. CDR3 length: 13 amino acids. Germline V lookup: CDR1 SNHLY, CDR2 FYNNEI. This CDR3 reads CASSMQGYNEQFF. CDR3 DNA: TGTGCCAGCAGTATGCAGGGATACAATGAGCAGTTCTTC.

The chain is built from TRBV16 and TRBJ1-1, with 8 bases that match TRBD1. Germline V gene lookup returns CDR1 KGHSY and CDR2 FQNENV. This CDR3 is 13 amino acids long. V shed 4 bases, J shed 3 bases, and the junction held 1 base outside the gene matches. The CDR3 nucleotides read TGTGCCAGCAGCCGGACAGGGTACACTGAAGCTTTCTTT. It yields the protein CASSRTGYTEAFF.

Turning to this clone: The identical CDR3 is also encoded by other nucleotide sequences in the sample. In nucleotides, the CDR3 is TGTGCCAGCAGCTTAGTGGGGGGAAGCAATCAGCCCCAGCATTTT. It codes for CASSLVGGSNQPQHF. The chain has TRBV7-2 and TRBJ1-5; perhaps TRBD1 as D (5 bases). Germline CDR1 SGHTA, CDR2 FQGNSA. V lost 1 base and J 1 base, leaving 8 bases between the germline ends. The CDR3 runs 15 residues.

The CDR3 nucleotides are TGTGCCTGGAGTCGCGTGGGACTAGCTGGGACCGGGGAGCTGTTTTTT. This gives the protein CAWSRVGLAGTGELFF. The chain uses TRBV30 and TRBJ2-2; 9 bases are a match to TRBD2. The CDR3 totals 16 residues. Germline CDR1 reads GTSNPN; CDR2 reads SVGIG (reference sequence). Germline trimming cut 2 bases from V and 5 bases from J; bases unmatched to any gene: 9.

CDR3 amino acids: CASSNPGETQYF. Written as DNA, the CDR3 is TGCGCCAGCAGCAATCCGGGAGAGACCCAGTACTTC. The chain uses TRBV5-1 and TRBJ2-5; D is unresolved. Germline CDR1 is SGHRS and CDR2 is YFSETQ. The germline V and J ends were trimmed by 4 bases and 4 bases, with 8 bases remaining between them. The CDR3 is 12 amino acids.

This clone was recorded a few times. The chain joins TRBV5-4 to TRBJ1-2; weak D call: TRBD1 (5 bases). Germline lookup yields CDR1 SGHNT and CDR2 YYREEE (reference sequence). This CDR3 spans 15 amino acids. Trimming removed 0 bases from V and 3 bases from J, with 12 bases in between. The CDR3 DNA reads as TGTGCCAGCAGCTTGGCCCTGGGGCCCCACTATGGCTACACCTTC. Its protein is CASSLALGPHYGYTF.

This chain joins TRBV7-9 and TRBJ2-4, with TRBD1 matching over 10 bases. Germline V gene sequence: CDR1 SEHNR, CDR2 FQNEAQ (reference sequence). The length of the CDR3 is 14 residues. Losses at the gene ends were 5 bases for V and 6 bases for J; bases not matched to a gene: 4. The CDR3 DNA follows: TGTGCCAGCAGCCCTCGGGACAGGGGAAACATTCAGTACTTC. Translated, it gives CASSPRDRGNIQYF.

The genes are TRBV30 and TRBJ2-7, with D tentatively TRBD2 (6 bases). The V end lost 0 bases, the J end lost 0 bases, and 15 bases lay between the germline ends. Germline values: CDR1 GTSNPN, CDR2 SVGIG (reference sequence). The CDR3 is 16 residues long. The CDR3 DNA reads as TGTGCCTGGAGTGTAGAGTCTAGCGCCTACTCCTACGAGCAGTACTTC. It is translated as CAWSVESSAYSYEQYF.

This chain connects TRBV28 to TRBJ2-7; D gene ambiguous. Germline V CDR1 and CDR2: MDHEN, SYDVKM. This CDR3 contains 11 residues. Trimming removed 5 bases from V and 3 bases from J, with 5 bases in between. CDR3: CASSPNYEQYF. The CDR3 DNA is TGTGCCAGCAGTCCAAACTACGAGCAGTACTTC.

The chain recombines TRBV11-2 with TRBJ1-2; D is possibly TRBD1 (6 bases). Trimming removed 0 bases from V and 7 bases from J, with 15 bases in between. CDR3 length equals 15 residues. CDR1 SGHAT and CDR2 FQNNGV come from the germline V gene. This CDR3 reads CASSLDTGWSFGYTF. CDR3 bases: TGTGCCAGCAGCTTAGATACAGGGTGGTCGTTTGGCTACACCTTC.

The chain joins TRBV11-2 to TRBJ2-2, with D hard to call. The germline V and J ends were trimmed by 0 bases and 1 base, with 3 bases remaining between them. Germline assignment: CDR1 SGHAT and CDR2 FQNNGV. CDR3 length: 14 amino acids. The CDR3 reads CASSLDMNTGELFF. The DNA of the CDR3 is TGTGCCAGCAGCTTAGATATGAACACCGGGGAGCTGTTTTTT.

The rearrangement joins TRBV7-7 to TRBJ1-1; D gene uncertain. This CDR3 has 13 residues. CDR1 is SSHAT, CDR2 FNYEAQ, per germline (reference sequence). Trimming cost V 1 base and J 4 bases, with 7 bases left between them. CDR3 residues: CASSLDSGTEAFF. Here the CDR3 DNA reads TGTGCCAGCAGCTTAGACAGTGGCACTGAAGCTTTCTTT.

The chain joins TRBV7-9 to TRBJ2-1, with D possibly matching TRBD1 (6 bases). The CDR3 runs 16 residues. V was pared by 4 bases and J by 2 bases, with 15 bases between. Per the germline V gene, CDR1 is SEHNR and CDR2 is FQNEAQ (reference sequence). The DNA for the CDR3 is TGTGCCAGCAGCTCCAGGGGCTGGCCCACCTACAATGAGCAGTTCTTC. Translated, it gives CASSSRGWPTYNEQFF. The whole variable domain, remainder taken from reference TRBV7-9 and TRBJ2-1, is DTGVSQNPRHKITKRGQNVTFRCDPISEHNRLYWYRQTLGQGPEFLTYFQNEAQLEKSRLLSDRFSAERPKGSFSTLEIQRTEQGDSAMYLCASSSRGWPTYNEQFFGPGTRLTVL.

A word on this clone: One end of the junction fails to match germline, which may point to a read error. The chain recombines TRBV7-9 with TRBJ1-2; the D gene is possibly TRBD1 (6 bases). The V gene's germline CDR1 is SEHNR and CDR2 FQNEAQ (reference sequence). CDR3 length: 15 amino acids. DNA of the CDR3: TGTTCCAGCAGCTTACACACAGGGCCCAACTATGGCTACACCTTC. This codes for CSSSLHTGPNYGYTF.

The chain links TRBV19 to TRBJ1-5; D is possibly TRBD1 (6 bases). This CDR3 region has 14 residues. Germline CDR1 and CDR2: LNHDA and SQIVND (reference sequence). Trimming removed 5 bases at V and 5 bases at J, with 13 bases between. DNA for the CDR3: TGTGCCAGTAGTCCTTGGGGGCCCCATCAGCCCCAGCATTTT. This encodes CASSPWGPHQPQHF.

This clone was seen once. The gene calls are TRBV6-5 and TRBJ1-1; possibly TRBD1 for D (6 bases). V was pared by 2 bases and J by 9 bases, with 10 bases between. From germline, CDR1 is MNHEY and CDR2 SVGAGI. The CDR3 spans 12 residues. The CDR3 is CASSYLQGKAFF. CDR3 in DNA: TGTGCCAGCAGTTACCTTCAGGGGAAAGCTTTCTTT.